Listed below are T cell receptor beta chains from one sample, sequenced in a study of regulatory T cells in long-lasting Graves disease. Each CDR3 protein gets one entry after TCRdb re-called the multiplex PCR reads with MiXCR. The table has some 430,000 distinct CDR3 sequences, 20% to 25% seen once; the top ten hold roughly 7.1%. Sequences were derived from peripheral blood mononuclear cells (PBMCs), sampled when the disease was refractory, from a patient treated with antithyroid drugs. The origin of the receptors is a female donor with Graves disease. Both conserved end residues are part of each CDR3. D genes are given only for firm matches. Clone size is not always given. Where it is, it says once, few, many or a class for expanded clones.

D,J,length,size,V,CDR3,DNA
NA,TRBJ1-6,14,few,TRBV9,CASSVGADNSPLHF,TGTGCCAGCAGCGTAGGGGCCGATAATTCACCCCTCCACTTT
NA,TRBJ1-1,13,NA,TRBV29-1,CSVVPRGRTEAFF,TGCAGCGTTGTTCCCAGGGGCCGCACTGAAGCTTTCTTT
TRBD1,TRBJ2-7,14,few,TRBV3-1,CASSLGQGAWEQYF,TGTGCCAGCAGCCTGGGGCAGGGGGCGTGGGAGCAGTACTTC
NA,TRBJ1-6,13,few,TRBV28,CASSSQGRTPLHF,TGTGCCAGCAGTTCGCAGGGGAGGACACCCCTCCACTTT
NA,TRBJ1-2,15,once,TRBV6-1,CASSQWTAGPYGYTF,TGTGCCAGCAGCCAATGGACCGCTGGACCCTATGGCTACACCTTC
NA,TRBJ2-5,16,few,TRBV5-1,CASSGRGQGYQETQYF,TGCGCCAGCAGCGGAAGAGGGCAGGGGTACCAAGAGACCCAGTACTTC
TRBD1,TRBJ1-5,19,many,TRBV12-3/TRBV12-4,CASSSSYSPEQGARQPQHF,TGTGCCAGCAGTTCCAGCTACTCCCCAGAACAGGGGGCGCGGCAGCCCCAGCATTTT
NA,TRBJ1-5,17,NA,TRBV4-1,CASSQGSGQGRGQPQHF,TGCGCCAGCAGCCAAGGGAGTGGGCAGGGTAGAGGTCAGCCCCAGCATTTT
NA,TRBJ1-2,12,many,TRBV5-1,CASSLDSHGYTF,TGCGCCAGCAGCTTGGATTCTCATGGCTACACCTTC
NA,TRBJ2-7,13,NA,TRBV29-1,CSAAGLSSYEQYF,TGCAGCGCGGCGGGTCTGAGCTCCTACGAGCAGTACTTC
NA,TRBJ2-2,13,NA,TRBV18,CASSPDVIGELFF,TGTGCCAGCTCACCAGATGTAATCGGGGAGCTGTTTTTT
NA,TRBJ1-6,15,many,TRBV27,CASSMRATIDSPLHF,TGTGCCAGCAGTATGAGGGCGACTATTGATTCACCCCTCCACTTT
TRBD1,TRBJ1-1,13,many,TRBV5-6,CASTATGGTEAFF,TGTGCCAGCACCGCGACAGGGGGCACTGAAGCTTTCTTT
TRBD1,TRBJ1-5,16,many,TRBV6-2/TRBV6-3,CASSYGTGDSNQPQHF,TGTGCCAGCAGTTACGGGACAGGCGATAGCAATCAGCCCCAGCATTTT
NA,TRBJ1-1,17,NA,TRBV19,CASSPLGTEIMNTEAFF,TGTGCCAGTAGCCCTCTGGGGACCGAGATTATGAACACTGAAGCTTTCTTT
NA,TRBJ2-1,18,once,TRBV7-8,CASSLAGVPRASYNEQFF,TGTGCCAGCAGCTTAGCTGGAGTACCCCGGGCCTCCTACAATGAGCAGTTCTTC
NA,TRBJ1-1,13,many,TRBV29-1,CSAMGLTDTEAFF,TGCAGCGCTATGGGACTAACGGACACTGAAGCTTTCTTT
NA,TRBJ2-7,13,many,TRBV27,CASSLMVSYEQYF,TGTGCCAGCAGTTTAATGGTCAGCTACGAGCAGTACTTC
NA,TRBJ2-5,13,many,TRBV19,CASSTSGKETQYF,TGTGCCAGTAGCACATCCGGGAAAGAGACCCAGTACTTC
NA,TRBJ1-4,18,many,TRBV20-1,CSARDTTYGYSTNEKLFF,TGCAGTGCTAGAGACACTACCTACGGATACTCAACTAATGAAAAACTGTTTTTT
NA,TRBJ1-1,15,few,TRBV19,CASSIPRASATEAFF,TGTGCCAGTAGTATACCCCGGGCCTCAGCCACTGAAGCTTTCTTT
NA,TRBJ2-1,16,NA,TRBV12-5,CASGSGGGLLYNEQFF,TGTGCTAGTGGTTCGGGCGGGGGCCTTCTCTACAATGAGCAGTTCTTC
TRBD1,TRBJ1-2,15,few,TRBV19,CASMSLGQDNYGYTF,TGTGCCAGTATGTCGTTGGGACAGGATAACTATGGCTACACCTTC
TRBD1,TRBJ2-7,13,NA,TRBV20-1,CSARYRGGVEQYF,TGCAGTGCTAGGTACAGGGGTGGAGTGGAGCAGTACTTC
TRBD2,TRBJ2-7,15,few,TRBV10-3,CAISDLAGNPGGQYF,TGTGCCATCAGTGACCTAGCGGGAAATCCGGGAGGGCAGTACTTC
NA,TRBJ2-2,14,many,TRBV6-1,CASRDSFNTGELFF,TGTGCCAGCAGGGACAGCTTCAACACCGGGGAGCTGTTTTTT
NA,TRBJ2-7,13,NA,TRBV7-9,CASSFRALDEQYF,TGTGCCAGCAGCTTCCGGGCCCTCGACGAGCAGTACTTC
TRBD1,TRBJ1-2,20,many,TRBV11-2,CASSMPPAGFNRGLLYGYTF,TGTGCCAGCAGCATGCCGCCCGCAGGGTTTAACAGGGGCCTTCTTTATGGCTACACCTTC
TRBD1,TRBJ2-7,16,many,TRBV12-3/TRBV12-4,CASSDRTGPRPYEQYF,TGTGCCAGCAGCGACCGGACAGGCCCGAGGCCCTACGAGCAGTACTTC
NA,TRBJ2-7,15,NA,TRBV4-1,CASSGTERNFYGQYF,TGCGCCAGCAGCGGAACGGAGCGGAACTTCTACGGGCAGTACTTC
TRBD1,TRBJ1-5,16,NA,TRBV28,CASSLLGHRGGQPQHF,TGTGCCAGCAGTTTACTGGGACACAGGGGGGGTCAGCCCCAGCATTTT
NA,TRBJ2-7,13,many,TRBV27,CASGKAGSYEQYF,TGTGCCAGCGGGAAGGCAGGGTCCTACGAGCAGTACTTC
NA,TRBJ1-4,14,NA,TRBV6-1,CASSGGLTNEKLFF,TGTGCCAGCAGTGGGGGCCTCACTAATGAAAAACTGTTTTTT
NA,TRBJ1-4,15,many,TRBV12-3/TRBV12-4,CASSLNTAGNEKLFF,TGTGCCAGCAGTTTAAACACGGCCGGTAATGAAAAACTGTTTTTT
NA,TRBJ2-7,10,NA,TRBV28,CAWMPYEQYF,TGTGCCTGGATGCCCTACGAGCAGTACTTC
TRBD1,TRBJ2-5,16,NA,TRBV7-2,CASSLVGTGLQETQYF,TGTGCCAGCAGCTTAGTCGGGACAGGGTTGCAAGAGACCCAGTACTTC
TRBD1,TRBJ1-1,14,NA,TRBV6-1,CASSGNSGGTEAFF,TGTGCCAGCAGTGGGAACTCAGGGGGCACTGAAGCTTTCTTT
NA,TRBJ1-2,14,many,TRBV3-1,CASSQLRANYGYTF,TGTGCCAGCAGCCAACTAAGAGCTAACTATGGCTACACCTTC
NA,TRBJ2-5,15,NA,TRBV28,CASSSPTGSRETQYF,TGTGCCAGCAGCAGCCCAACAGGGAGTAGAGAGACCCAGTACTTC
TRBD1,TRBJ1-1,13,NA,TRBV29-1,CSELTQGGTEAFF,TGCAGCGAACTTACCCAGGGGGGGACTGAAGCTTTCTTT
NA,TRBJ1-1,13,few,TRBV7-9,CASSSMMNTEAFF,TGTGCCAGCAGCTCCATGATGAACACTGAAGCTTTCTTT
NA,TRBJ1-1,13,many,TRBV24-1,CATSVGRNTEAFF,TGTGCCACCAGTGTTGGCAGGAACACTGAAGCTTTCTTT
NA,TRBJ2-7,13,many,TRBV19,CASSGEGVYEQYF,TGTGCCAGTAGTGGAGAGGGGGTCTACGAGCAGTACTTC